A single sample is the source of the 3 T cell receptor beta chains below, sequenced in a study of cytomegalovirus exposure and HLA in healthy donors. Amplification used 60 Vbeta primers and 13 Jbeta primers. Assay: immunoSEQ multiplex PCR; the TCRdb copy retains only in-frame clones and omits some. This listing includes more than 110,000 clones. The sequencing sample was made of PBMCs. The source is a man aged 35 to 55 in good health and CMV-seronegative.

The rearrangement uses TRBV2 and TRBJ2-2, with 10 bases matching TRBD1. The CDR3 runs to 16 residues. With 4 bases clipped from V and 7 bases from J, the junction kept 9 bases outside the gene matches. Looked up from germline, CDR1 is SNHLY and CDR2 is FYNNEI. CDR3 DNA sequence: TGTGCCAGCAGTGTAGGAGGACAGGGGGTGATCGGGGAGCTGTTTTTT. It codes for CASSVGGQGVIGELFF.

The chain uses TRBV4-3 and TRBJ2-4; 13 nucleotides align to TRBD2. This CDR3 contains 18 residues. V gave up 3 bases and J gave up 1 base; unmatched junction bases: 6. Germline assignment: CDR1 LGHNA and CDR2 YSLEER. In DNA, the CDR3 is TGCGCCAGCAGCCAGCGGACTAGCGGGGGTGGGGCCAAAAACATTCAGTACTTC. This translates into CASSQRTSGGGAKNIQYF.

Comment on this clone: Other DNA sequences in this specimen translate into the identical CDR3. J is TRBJ1-1 and V is TRBV6-5, with D possibly TRBD1 on 5 matching bases. The CDR3 has 14 amino acids. Looked up from germline, CDR1 is MNHEY and CDR2 is SVGAGI. The V gene lost 0 bases and the J gene lost 3 bases, with 8 bases spanning the gap. CDR3 sequence (DNA): TGTGCCAGCAGTTACTCGGCGGGGGACACTGAAGCTTTCTTT. As protein: CASSYSAGDTEAFF.